The next 3 T cell receptor beta chains were all read from a single sample in a study of blood T cell repertoires in COVID-19. Libraries were prepared by immunoSEQ multiplex PCR; TCRdb keeps only in-frame clonotypes and omits some of them. The sample yields 300,000 to 400,000 clones, around 91% seen once. The sequenced material came from PBMCs or T cells enriched from blood (not recorded which). These receptors all come from a man aged 18 to 30 who had recovered from COVID-19.

A note on this clone: The sample carries other DNA sequences with the same CDR3. This chain uses TRBV4-2 with TRBJ2-7, with 8 bases fitting TRBD2. This CDR3 is built from 14 residues. Germline loops: CDR1 LGHNA, CDR2 YNFKEQ. Trimming removed 1 base from V and 4 bases from J; junction bases left unmatched: 3. The CDR3 sequence is CASSQGLAGYEQYF. The CDR3, as DNA: TGTGCCAGCAGCCAAGGTCTAGCGGGTTACGAGCAGTACTTC.

The chain has TRBV4-3 and TRBJ2-3, with 8 bases fitting TRBD1. V was pared by 4 bases and J by 4 bases, with 7 bases of the junction left unmatched. The CDR3 spans 15 residues. Germline V gene sequence: CDR1 LGHNA, CDR2 YSLEER. CDR3 residues: CASSPAGGKADTQYF. The CDR3 coding sequence is TGCGCCAGCAGCCCCGCAGGGGGCAAAGCAGATACGCAGTATTTT.

This clone was recorded only once. This rearrangement joins TRBV2 to TRBJ2-5; 8 bases match TRBD2. CDR3 length equals 15 residues. The trim removed 7 bases at V and 2 bases at J, leaving 9 bases unmatched. The V gene's germline CDR1 is SNHLY and CDR2 FYNNEI. CDR3 sequence reads: CASISPSGHQETQYF. CDR3 nucleotides: TGTGCCAGCATTTCTCCTAGCGGGCATCAAGAGACCCAGTACTTC.